The sequence of this T cell receptor beta chain was determined in a study of T cells in localized non-small cell lung cancer. Study outcomes and limitations: Longer survival (overall) was linked to higher T cell density in blood. Heterogeneity within the tumor remains possible, as just one region underwent sequencing.

The data were produced by immunoSEQ multiplex PCR, yet TCRdb's version contains in-frame clones alone and is incomplete. The sample carries some 25,000 clones, about 93% recorded once. Concerning this clone: Its antigen remains unknown.

This TCR derives from a woman aged 40-69 years with stage I lung adenocarcinoma. The source was peripheral blood, collected before any cancer treatment.

The CDR3 protein is CASSRQGRDNQPQHF. CDR3 DNA: TGTGCCAGCAGCCGACAGGGGCGAGACAATCAGCCCCAGCATTTT. The J gene is TRBJ1-5, the V gene TRBV7-2, with TRBD1 matching over 8 bases. Germline CDR1 SGHTA, CDR2 FQGNSA. The CDR3 contains 15 residues. V shed 5 bases and J 3 bases; nucleotides not matched to a gene: 6. The full variable domain, completed using reference TRBV7-2 and TRBJ1-5, is GAGVSQSPSNKVTEKGKDVELRCDPISGHTALYWYRQSLGQGLEFLIYFQGNSAPDKSGLPSDRFSAERTGGSVSTLTIQRTQQEDSAVYLCASSRQGRDNQPQHFGDGTRLSIL.